This TCR beta chain was profiled in a study of spatial heterogeneity in lung cancer. This clonotype occurred many times. In a library made to pick up alpha chains, this beta chain is a stray read with a size that means little. Every TCR cDNA molecule carried a tag that served as a unique molecular identifier. In TCRdb, the 5' RACE reads were re-called with MiXCR into one record per CDR3 protein. The sample has around 10,000 distinct CDR3 sequences; nearly 4% are singletons. The CDR3 extends over 14 amino acids. Trimming cost V 2 bases and J 7 bases; bases outside gene matches: 7. Germline CDR1 MNHNY, CDR2 SVGAGI (reference sequence). Stated time point: sample taken at primary tumor resection. Without sorting, whole RNA was sequenced from tumor, nontumor lung or frozen PBMC.

The sequence was obtained from a male donor with early-stage non-small cell lung cancer. This chain joins TRBV6-6 and TRBJ2-5; 7 positions match TRBD1. The sequenced sample was normal lung tissue next to the tumor, obtained at surgery. DNA for the CDR3: TGTGCCAGCAGTTACGACAGGGAAGGGGGGACCCAGTACTTC. Protein sequence: CASSYDREGGTQYF.